These 23 T cell receptor beta chains share one sample of origin, sequenced in a study of blood T cell repertoires in COVID-19. Generated by immunoSEQ multiplex PCR, the TCRdb table keeps only in-frame clones and is missing some. The sample has over 150,000 clones, roughly 94% seen once; the top ten hold around 0.8%. Sequenced: peripheral blood. The receptor source for this set is a man aged 30-40 years with COVID-19, enrolled during active disease.

Only one count was recorded for this clone. The V call is TRBV5-4, the J call TRBJ1-2; tentatively, D is TRBD1 (5 bases). The V end was cut by 4 bases, the J end by 7 bases, with 14 bases between. The V gene's germline CDR1 is SGHNT and CDR2 YYREEE (reference sequence). The CDR3 contains 13 residues. CDR3 nucleotide sequence: TGTGCCAGCAGCCCCCGGGGGGGATTTGGCTACACCTTC. Residues: CASSPRGGFGYTF.

The chain is built from TRBV7-3 and TRBJ2-3; no clear D. V was cut by 4 bases and J by 3 bases, with 5 bases left in between. The CDR3 runs to 12 residues. CDR1 is SGHTA, CDR2 FQGTGA, per germline. The CDR3 sequence is CASSSNTDTQYF. CDR3 coding DNA: TGTGCCAGCAGCTCCAATACAGATACGCAGTATTTT.

This clone was counted once. The CDR3: CASRYGQASGNTIYF. The CDR3 region has the DNA TGCGCCAGCAGGTACGGACAGGCCTCTGGAAACACCATATATTTT. The V and J genes are TRBV5-1 and TRBJ1-3; 7 bases line up with TRBD1. The CDR3 totals 15 residues. V lost 5 bases and J lost 0; bases outside the gene matches: 5. Germline assignment: CDR1 SGHRS and CDR2 YFSETQ.

The CDR3 nucleotides are TGTGCCTGGTTATGGGGGGGAGCTAACTATGGCTACACCTTC. This gives the protein CAWLWGGANYGYTF. The chain combines TRBV30 with TRBJ1-2; D possibly corresponds to TRBD1 (5 bases). This CDR3 has 14 amino acids. Germline V gene lookup returns CDR1 GTSNPN and CDR2 SVGIG (reference sequence). V was cut by 5 bases and J by 0 bases, with 13 bases left in between.

The chain has TRBV2 and TRBJ1-3; D is possibly TRBD1 (5 bases). The CDR3 consists of 13 residues. V was clipped by 6 bases and J by 2 bases, with 8 bases between them. Germline CDR1 reads SNHLY; CDR2 reads FYNNEI. The DNA of the CDR3 is TGTGCCAGCAGAGGGGTAGCTGGAAACACCATATATTTT. Its translation is CASRGVAGNTIYF.

The chain recombines TRBV9 with TRBJ2-1, with D unresolved. Germline V CDR1 and CDR2: SGDLS, YYNGEE. V gave up 0 bases and J gave up 8 bases, with 9 bases separating them. There are 13 residues in the CDR3. CDR3 region: CASSVARFDEQFF. DNA of the CDR3: TGTGCCAGCAGCGTAGCCAGGTTCGATGAGCAGTTCTTC.

This clone was found once. The genes are TRBV9 and TRBJ2-7, with D possibly TRBD2 on 6 matching bases. Germline-derived CDR1 and CDR2 are SGDLS and YYNGEE. The CDR3 loop spans 13 amino acids. Trimming pared 4 bases from V and 1 base from J, leaving 9 bases between. The CDR3: CASSRDLSYEQYF. The CDR3 DNA is TGTGCCAGCAGCCGGGACTTATCCTACGAGCAGTACTTC.

The chain employs TRBV6-7 and TRBJ2-5; 12 nucleotides agree with TRBD2. TRBV6-7 is an ORF, with its function uncertain. The CDR3 totals 17 residues. J lost 2 bases, V lost 5 bases, and 9 bases had no gene match. Here the CDR3 reads CASSPTSGGEDQETQYF. CDR3 coding DNA: TGTGCCAGCAGTCCGACTAGCGGGGGAGAAGATCAAGAGACCCAGTACTTC.

The chain is built from TRBV7-3 and TRBJ1-6; tentative D call: TRBD1 (6 bases). CDR3 length: 14 amino acids. Germline lookup yields CDR1 SGHTA and CDR2 FQGTGA. Trimming cost V 5 bases and J 9 bases, with 14 bases left between them. The CDR3 DNA sequence: TGTGCCAGCAGCACACAGGGAGTGGGTTCACCCCTCCACTTT. The encoded protein is CASSTQGVGSPLHF.

About this clone itself: Other DNA sequences within the sample encode an identical CDR3. The chain joins TRBV7-3 to TRBJ1-1; D possibly corresponds to TRBD1 (5 bases). This CDR3 region has 13 residues. V lost 6 bases to trimming and J lost 1 base, with 9 bases between them. Per germline, CDR1 SGHTA and CDR2 FQGTGA. DNA for the CDR3: TGTGCCAGCAGTTCTGACAGGAACACTGAAGCTTTCTTT. Translation: CASSSDRNTEAFF.

The chain links TRBV9 to TRBJ1-2; D perhaps matches TRBD1 (5 bases). CDR3 length equals 14 residues. Trimming pared 0 bases from V and 5 bases from J, leaving 11 bases between. Germline-derived CDR1 and CDR2 are SGDLS and YYNGEE. The CDR3 DNA reads TGTGCCAGCAGCGTAGAGGGAAAGGGGTATGGCTACACCTTC. Translating gives CASSVEGKGYGYTF.

This chain links TRBV29-1 with TRBJ1-2; 7 bases match TRBD1. V lost 0 bases to trimming and J lost 8 bases; unmatched junction nucleotides: 9. The germline V gene encodes CDR1 SQVTM and CDR2 ANQGSEA. The CDR3 has 14 residues. CDR3 nucleotide sequence: TGCAGCGTTGAAGAGACAGGGATATCCAAGGGCTACACCTTC. Amino acid sequence: CSVEETGISKGYTF.

The chain carries TRBV18 and TRBJ1-4, with D possibly being TRBD1 (5 bases). V was clipped by 0 bases and J by 8 bases, with 10 bases between them. The germline CDR1 and CDR2 sequences are KGHSH and LQKENI. This CDR3 comprises 14 residues. The DNA for the CDR3 is TGTGCCAGCTCACCACCTGGGACTAGCGAAAAACTGTTTTTT. The encoded protein is CASSPPGTSEKLFF.

This rearrangement joins TRBV5-4 to TRBJ1-1, with 9 nucleotides matching TRBD1. Unmatched junction bases numbered 7, after V lost 2 bases and J lost 5 bases. Germline-derived CDR1 and CDR2 are SGHNT and YYREEE (reference sequence). The CDR3 has 15 residues. This chain's CDR3 is CASSFPTGQGTEAFF. The CDR3 DNA follows: TGTGCCAGCAGCTTCCCGACGGGACAGGGAACTGAAGCTTTCTTT.

The chain uses TRBV30 and TRBJ1-1, with 10 bases matching TRBD1. V trimming: 0 bases; J trimming: 1 base; junction bases outside the gene matches: 14. The CDR3 sequence is 19 residues long. Germline loops: CDR1 GTSNPN, CDR2 SVGIG (reference sequence). CDR3 residues: CAWSVRDRGWFGSNTEAFF. The CDR3 DNA is TGTGCCTGGAGTGTGAGGGACAGGGGTTGGTTTGGCTCGAACACTGAAGCTTTCTTT. Full variable domain (remainder filled in from reference TRBV30 and TRBJ1-1): SQTIHQWPATLVQPVGSPLSLECTVEGTSNPNLYWYRQAAGRGLQLLFYSVGIGQISSEVPQNLSASRPQDRQFILSSKKLLLSDSGFYLCAWSVRDRGWFGSNTEAFFGQGTRLTVV.

This rearrangement joins TRBV11-2 to TRBJ2-7; D not certain. CDR1 and CDR2 from the germline V gene are SGHAT and FQNNGV. CDR3 length: 13 residues. Between the trimmed V and J ends, which lost 7 bases and 7 bases, there was a span of 17 bases. CDR3 DNA sequence: TGTGCCAGCACCCGGTCCGCCTCTAATGAGCAGTACTTC. Its protein product is CASTRSASNEQYF.

This chain links TRBV2 with TRBJ2-7, with 9 bases lining up with TRBD1. The CDR3 is 14 amino acids. J lost 2 bases, V lost 2 bases, and 1 base had no gene match. Germline V gives CDR1 SNHLY, CDR2 FYNNEI. The CDR3 sequence: CASSERDRAYEQYF. The CDR3, as DNA: TGTGCCAGCAGTGAAAGGGACAGGGCCTACGAGCAGTACTTC. The full variable domain, rest sourced from reference TRBV2 and TRBJ2-7, is EPEVTQTPSHQVTQMGQEVILRCVPISNHLYFYWYRQILGQKVEFLVSFYNNEISEKSEIFDDQFSVERPDGSNFTLKIRSTKLEDSAMYFCASSERDRAYEQYFGPGTRLTVT.

This chain joins TRBV3-1 (or the pseudogene TRBV3-2) and TRBJ2-7, with D tentatively TRBD1 (6 bases). Germline loops: CDR1 LGHDT, CDR2 YNNKEL (reference sequence). Trimming removed 3 bases from V and 0 bases from J, with 15 bases in between. The CDR3 totals 16 residues. The CDR3 DNA is TGTGCCAGCAGCCAGCGACAGACAGGAAGCTCCTACGAGCAGTACTTC. Translated, it gives CASSQRQTGSSYEQYF.

The chain combines TRBV7-9 with TRBJ1-2, with 9 bases lining up with TRBD1. Trimming removed 5 bases from V and 4 bases from J; junction bases left unmatched: 8. The CDR3 extends over 15 amino acids. Germline loops: CDR1 SEHNR, CDR2 FQNEAQ (reference sequence). The CDR3 spells CASSRGTGSTYGYTF. The CDR3 DNA sequence: TGTGCCAGCAGCCGCGGGACAGGGTCTACCTATGGCTACACCTTC. Full variable domain (remainder filled in from reference TRBV7-9 and TRBJ1-2): DTGVSQNPRHKITKRGQNVTFRCDPISEHNRLYWYRQTLGQGPEFLTYFQNEAQLEKSRLLSDRFSAERPKGSFSTLEIQRTEQGDSAMYLCASSRGTGSTYGYTFGSGTRLTVV.

The genes are TRBV9 and TRBJ2-2; D might be TRBD2 (5 bases). The CDR3 length is 17 residues. In germline, CDR1 is SGDLS, CDR2 YYNGEE. V lost 0 bases, J lost 5 bases, and 17 bases lay in between. CDR3 sequence reads: CASSVEGSPRVTGELFF. CDR3 nucleotide sequence: TGTGCCAGCAGCGTAGAGGGCAGCCCGAGGGTAACCGGGGAGCTGTTTTTT.

DNA for the CDR3: TGCAGCGTTGTTTCAGGGGGCTGGAATGAGCAGTTCTTC. Its protein is CSVVSGGWNEQFF. The rearrangement joins TRBV29-1 to TRBJ2-1, with 8 bases fitting TRBD1. The CDR3 runs to 13 residues. V shed 4 bases and J 7 bases; nucleotides not matched to a gene: 6. The V gene's germline CDR1 is SQVTM and CDR2 ANQGSEA.

The CDR3: CASSQDVGQQLTDTQYF. The CDR3 nucleotides are TGCGCCAGCAGCCAAGATGTCGGACAGCAATTAACAGATACGCAGTATTTT. The V gene is TRBV4-1, the J gene TRBJ2-3; maybe TRBD1 (6 bases). Germline assignment: CDR1 MGHRA and CDR2 YSYEKL. The CDR3 covers 17 residues. The V end was cut by 0 bases, the J end by 3 bases, with 16 bases between.

The table lists this clone with a count of one. The junction shows a germline mismatch at one end, possibly a read error. This sequence joins TRBV18 and TRBJ2-7, with a weak D call TRBD1 (6 bases). The germline V gene has CDR1 KGHSH and CDR2 LQKENI. This CDR3 comprises 13 residues. The CDR3 sequence is CASSPRTDYGQYF. CDR3 DNA: TGTGCCAGCTCACCACGGACAGACTACGGGCAGTACTTC.